This TCR beta chain was sequenced in a study of T-cell reconstitution after alpha-beta-depleted transplantation in children. Regarding the study as a whole: Reported findings indicate that, about two months after transplant, alpha-beta T cells came from several hundred expanded clones, which were derived from non-depleted graft cells.

The CDR3 consists of 13 residues. CDR1 is MDHEN, CDR2 SYDVKM, per germline. Trimming pared 1 base from V and 1 base from J, leaving 4 bases between. It was with unique molecular identifiers that the TCRbeta library was prepared. Via MiXCR, TCRdb re-called the PCR reads, giving one row per CDR3 protein. The sample yields 500,000 to 750,000 distinct CDR3 sequences, over 10% seen once. This clonotype showed up many times. The antigen is unknown. The input for sequencing was PBMCs, mostly from graft donor cells, taken 360 days after TCRalphabeta/CD19-depleted stem cell transplant. The sequence came from a male patient between 10 and 17 years old who had a stem cell transplant for acute myeloid leukemia, so the T cells may come from the graft donor. V and J are TRBV28 and TRBJ1-1, with D unclear. CDR3 loop: CASSLYGNTEAFF. The CDR3 DNA reads as TGTGCCAGCAGTTTATATGGGAACACTGAAGCTTTCTTT.